These 19 T cell receptor beta chains came from one sample sequenced in a study of CD4 and CD8 cells across lung adenocarcinoma regions. One entry per CDR3 protein, called by TCRdb with MiXCR from the PCR reads. The sample includes under 15,000 distinct CDR3 sequences, roughly 44% of them seen just once. The specimen sequenced was CD8+ T cells from the margin of a lung tumor. These receptors all come from a male donor with lung adenocarcinoma. The CD4 and CD8 labels of this study may be unreliable.

Turning to this clonotype: A read error may produce the germline difference seen at one junction end. CDR3 residues: CASSMGLEAARSNAQFF. DNA of the CDR3: TGTGCCAGCAGCATGGGACTAGAGGCTGCTCGGTCCAATGCGCAGTTTTTC. The genes are TRBV6-1 and TRBJ2-3, with TRBD2 identical over 8 bases. This CDR3 has 17 residues. The germline V gene encodes CDR1 MNHNS and CDR2 SASEGT.

This chain joins TRBV27 and TRBJ2-3; possibly TRBD1 for D (5 bases). The DNA end is more similar to TRBJ2-7, so the J call may be wrong. There are 13 residues in the CDR3. Germline V gives CDR1 MNHEY, CDR2 SMNVEV (reference sequence). The CDR3 region has the DNA TGTGCCAGCAGCCTTACAGGCACAGATATGCAGTACTTC. This sequence encodes CASSLTGTDMQYF.

The CDR3 DNA reads as TGTGCCAGCAGTGAAGTTCGGATGGACACTGAAGCTTTCTTT. This sequence encodes CASSEVRMDTEAFF. The chain recombines TRBV6-1 with TRBJ1-1; D is undetermined. Germline V gene lookup returns CDR1 MNHNS and CDR2 SASEGT. With 1 base removed from V and 3 bases from J, the gap between germline ends came to 9 bases. The length of the CDR3 is 14 residues.

This clonotype was seen more than once but under ten times. This rearrangement joins TRBV6-1 to TRBJ2-3, with D possibly being TRBD1 (5 bases). Matching the DNA end better, TRBJ2-5 makes the J call doubtful. Germline CDR1 and CDR2: MNHNS and SASEGT. The length of the CDR3 is 13 residues. The CDR3 nucleotides are TGTGCCAGCAGTGACAGGGATGGAGAGACCCAGTACTTC. Its translation: CASSDRDGETQYF.

About this clonotype: Compared with germline, one end of the junction differs, possibly owing to a read error. CDR3 in DNA: TGTGCCAGCAGTGAAAGGGGGAAGAAATGGACAGGGGGAAACACAGGGACGCAGTTTTTT. Amino acid sequence: CASSERGKKWTGGNTGTQFF. The rearrangement joins TRBV6-1 to TRBJ2-3; 10 positions match TRBD1. The CDR3 sequence is 20 residues long. Germline-derived CDR1 and CDR2 are MNHNS and SASEGT.

The chain couples TRBV4-1 to TRBJ1-3, with 9 positions matching TRBD1. Germline V CDR1 and CDR2: MGHRA, YSYEKL. This CDR3 is built from 18 residues. Unmatched junction bases numbered 13, after V lost 4 bases and J lost 3 bases. In nucleotides, the CDR3 is TGCGCCAGCAGCCTCTGGACAGGGGAAAGTGTTAGTGGAAACACCATATATTTT. It encodes CASSLWTGESVSGNTIYF.

This clonotype has only one observation. The genes are TRBV5-1 and TRBJ2-1, with 9 bases aligning to TRBD1. The V segment lost 4 bases and the J segment 5 bases; nucleotides outside the gene matches: 7. Germline CDR1 and CDR2: SGHRS and YFSETQ. The length of the CDR3 is 15 residues. The CDR3 spells CASSLTGGSDNEQFF. CDR3 nucleotide sequence: TGCGCCAGCAGCCTCACAGGGGGCAGCGACAATGAGCAGTTCTTC.

This clonotype was seen repeatedly, ten times or more. V is TRBV10-1 and J is TRBJ2-1; TRBD1 aligns across 7 bases. The CDR3 has 16 residues. Germline V gene lookup returns CDR1 WNHNN and CDR2 SYGVQD (reference sequence). J lost 6 bases, V lost 0 bases, and 8 bases had no gene match. The CDR3 DNA reads as TGCGCCAGCAGTGAGTCAAGGGGGCGCAGGGGCAATGAGCAGTTCTTC. It yields the protein CASSESRGRRGNEQFF.

This clonotype was counted many times. The genes are TRBV6-2 or TRBV6-3 and TRBJ2-1; 8 nucleotides align to TRBD2. In germline, CDR1 is MNHEY, CDR2 SVGEGT. The V and J ends lost 2 bases and 9 bases, in that order; junction bases with no gene match: 12. This CDR3 is built from 16 residues. CDR3 protein: CASSYGLAGLNGEQFF. The DNA of the CDR3 is TGTGCCAGCAGTTACGGACTAGCCGGACTAAATGGTGAGCAGTTCTTC.

This clonotype has ten or more counts. The final CDR3 position lacks the conserved phenylalanine or tryptophan, pointing to a likely read error. It is unclear where the CDR3 begins or ends on the DNA, so no DNA is shown, and the CDR3 is as TCRdb lists it. The rearrangement links TRBV15 to TRBJ2-5. The germline gives CDR1 LNHNV, CDR2 YYDKDF (reference sequence). The CDR3 contains 8 residues when both ends are counted. This CDR3 is CPPAKQQL.

V and J are TRBV7-2 and TRBJ2-2, with D hard to call. The V gene's germline CDR1 is SGHTA and CDR2 FQGNSA. V lost 1 base and J lost 0, with 6 bases in between. The CDR3 sequence is 15 residues long. CDR3 nucleotides: TGTGCCAGCAGCTTAGGGCTATCGAACACCGGGGAGCTGTTTTTT. Translated, it gives CASSLGLSNTGELFF.

This clonotype is labeled as medium-sized. The V call is TRBV6-1, the J call TRBJ2-3, with D possibly being TRBD2 (5 bases). The CDR3 consists of 15 residues. Trimming shortened V by 5 bases and J by 0 bases, and 12 bases separated the two germline ends. Germline V gene sequence: CDR1 MNHNS, CDR2 SASEGT. CDR3 loop: CASSTSWTSTDTQYF. CDR3 DNA sequence: TGTGCCAGCAGTACCAGCTGGACTAGCACAGATACGCAGTATTTT.

On this clonotype: At one end, the junction sequence differs from germline, possibly due to a read error. This chain links TRBV27 with TRBJ2-3, with D perhaps TRBD2 (5 bases). The CDR3 totals 15 residues. Germline lookup yields CDR1 MNHEY and CDR2 SMNVEV (reference sequence). The CDR3 spells CASSSVSGSTDTQYF. CDR3 bases: TGTGCCAGCAGCTCAGTTAGTGGGAGCACAGATACGCAGTATTTC.

Worth noting for this clonotype: Its ends do not fully match the called genes, so a read error is possible. V is TRBV6-8 and J is TRBJ2-3, with 7 bases fitting TRBD2. This CDR3 region has 17 residues. Germline values: CDR1 MNHGY, CDR2 SAAAGT. CDR3 nucleotide sequence: TGTGCCAGCAGTTACCCACTAGCGCTACGAGCTGCAAATACGCAGTATTTC. This encodes CASSYPLALRAANTQYF.

This clonotype is a singleton in its sample. This sequence joins TRBV6-1 and TRBJ1-5; TRBD1 is a possible D gene (5 bases). The V end lost 1 base, the J end lost 7 bases, and 14 bases lay between the germline ends. CDR1 and CDR2 from the germline V gene are MNHNS and SASEGT. The CDR3 has 15 residues. The DNA for the CDR3 is TGTGCCAGCAGTGAAGGGGGTGCTCAGGGACAGCCCCAGCATTTT. It is translated as CASSEGGAQGQPQHF.

This clonotype was detected once. One end of the junction does not line up with germline, which may come from a read error. V is TRBV6-1 and J is TRBJ2-3, with TRBD2 identical over 7 bases. The CDR3 is made up of 15 amino acids. Germline-derived CDR1 and CDR2 are MNHNS and SASEGT. The CDR3 is CARSSGGLATDTQYF. In DNA, the CDR3 is TGTGCCCGCAGCTCGGGGGGTCTCGCCACAGATACGCAGTATTTC.

This chain joins TRBV6-2 or TRBV6-3 and TRBJ2-3; D is ambiguous. This CDR3 has 12 residues. Germline V CDR1 and CDR2: MNHEY, SVGEGT. Trimming shortened V by 6 bases and J by 5 bases, and 9 bases separated the two germline ends. DNA of the CDR3: TGTGCCAGCAGAGACGCAGGAGATACGCAGTATTTT. It specifies CASRDAGDTQYF.

There are a few counts of this clonotype. The chain uses TRBV11-2 and TRBJ2-3, with D perhaps matching TRBD2 (7 bases). Trimming shortened V by 1 base and J by 0 bases, and 11 bases separated the two germline ends. The CDR3 is 16 amino acids. Germline assignment: CDR1 SGHAT and CDR2 FQNNGV. Here the CDR3 DNA reads TGTGCCAGCAGCTTAGGAGGGGGGGGTAGCACAGATACGCAGTATTTT. This codes for CASSLGGGGSTDTQYF.

The chain couples TRBV6-1 to TRBJ2-4; D remains ambiguous. The end of the DNA is better explained by TRBJ2-7, so the J call may be wrong. CDR1 is MNHNS and CDR2 is SASEGT in the germline V gene. This CDR3 has 13 amino acids. The CDR3 bases are TGTGCCAGCAGCGATGGACGGTCAGGCGAGCAGTACTTC. It is translated as CASSDGRSGEQYF.